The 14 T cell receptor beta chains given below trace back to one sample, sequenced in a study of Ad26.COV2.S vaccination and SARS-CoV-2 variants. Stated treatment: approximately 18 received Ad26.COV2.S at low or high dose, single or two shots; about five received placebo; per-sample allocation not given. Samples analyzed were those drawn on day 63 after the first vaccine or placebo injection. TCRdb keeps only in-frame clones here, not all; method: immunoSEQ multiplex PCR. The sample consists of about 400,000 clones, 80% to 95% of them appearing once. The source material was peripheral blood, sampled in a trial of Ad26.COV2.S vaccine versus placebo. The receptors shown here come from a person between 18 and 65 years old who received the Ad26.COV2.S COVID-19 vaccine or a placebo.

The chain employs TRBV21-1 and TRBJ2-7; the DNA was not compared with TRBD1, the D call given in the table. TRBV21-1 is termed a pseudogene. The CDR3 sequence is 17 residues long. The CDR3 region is CASSKEAGTGDSYEQYF. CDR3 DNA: TGTGCCAGCAGCAAAGAGGCGGGGACAGGGGATTCCTACGAGCAGTACTTC.

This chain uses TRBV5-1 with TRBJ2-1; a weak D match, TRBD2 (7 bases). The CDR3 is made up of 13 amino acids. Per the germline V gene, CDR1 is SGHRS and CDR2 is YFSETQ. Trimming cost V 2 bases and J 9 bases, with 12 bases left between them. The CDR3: CASSFGGPGEQFF. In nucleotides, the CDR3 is TGCGCCAGCAGCTTCGGGGGGCCAGGTGAGCAGTTCTTC.

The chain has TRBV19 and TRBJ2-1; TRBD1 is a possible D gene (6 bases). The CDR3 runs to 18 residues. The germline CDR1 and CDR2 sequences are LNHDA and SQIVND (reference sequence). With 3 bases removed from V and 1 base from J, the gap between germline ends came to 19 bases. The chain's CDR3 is CASSIGQGILGSYNEQFF. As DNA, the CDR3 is TGTGCCAGTAGTATTGGGCAGGGGATTTTGGGTTCCTACAATGAGCAGTTCTTC.

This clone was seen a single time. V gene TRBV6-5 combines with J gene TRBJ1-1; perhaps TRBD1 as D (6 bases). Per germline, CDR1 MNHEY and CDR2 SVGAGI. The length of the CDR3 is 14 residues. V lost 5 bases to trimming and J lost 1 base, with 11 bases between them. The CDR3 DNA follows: TGTGCCAGCAGTCTGACAGGAAGGAACACTGAAGCTTTCTTT. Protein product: CASSLTGRNTEAFF.

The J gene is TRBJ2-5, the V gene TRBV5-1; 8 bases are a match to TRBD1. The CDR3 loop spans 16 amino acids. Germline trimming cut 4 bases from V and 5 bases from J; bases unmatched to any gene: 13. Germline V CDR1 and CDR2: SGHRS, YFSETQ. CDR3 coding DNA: TGCGCCAGCAGCCCCAAGGGGGCAGGGGGCGGGGAGACCCAGTACTTC. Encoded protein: CASSPKGAGGGETQYF.

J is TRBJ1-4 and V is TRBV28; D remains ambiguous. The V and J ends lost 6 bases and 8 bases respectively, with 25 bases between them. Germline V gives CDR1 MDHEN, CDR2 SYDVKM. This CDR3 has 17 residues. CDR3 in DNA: TGTGCCAGCAGCCCCCTTAGCTGGGCAGGTCAAGAAGAAAAACTGTTTTTT. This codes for CASSPLSWAGQEEKLFF.

CDR3 in DNA: TGTGCCAGCAGCTTAGGGGGCATCTGGGACAAGGCGGTTCGAGCTTTCTTT. This translates into CASSLGGIWDKAVRAFF. The chain combines TRBV7-2 with TRBJ1-1, with D perhaps matching TRBD1 (6 bases). Germline CDR1 reads SGHTA; CDR2 reads FQGNSA. This CDR3 spans 17 amino acids. V lost 1 base and J 10 bases, leaving 25 bases between the germline ends.

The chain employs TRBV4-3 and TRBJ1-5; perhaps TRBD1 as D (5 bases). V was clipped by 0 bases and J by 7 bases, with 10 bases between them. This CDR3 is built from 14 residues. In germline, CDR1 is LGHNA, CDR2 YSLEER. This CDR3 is CASSQEQGLQPQHF. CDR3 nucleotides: TGCGCCAGCAGCCAAGAGCAGGGTTTGCAGCCCCAGCATTTT.

Written as DNA, the CDR3 is TGTGCCAGCAGTTACGTCGTCGGTACGAACACCGGGGAGCTGTTTTTT. This sequence encodes CASSYVVGTNTGELFF. The V call is TRBV6-6, the J call TRBJ2-2; the D is unclear. The CDR3 has 16 amino acids. Between the trimmed V and J ends, which lost 2 bases and 0 bases, there was a span of 10 bases. Germline V gives CDR1 MNHNY, CDR2 SVGAGI (reference sequence).

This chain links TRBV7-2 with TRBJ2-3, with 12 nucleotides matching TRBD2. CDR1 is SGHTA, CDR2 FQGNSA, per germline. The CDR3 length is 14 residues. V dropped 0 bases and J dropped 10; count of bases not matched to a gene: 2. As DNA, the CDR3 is TGTGCCAGCAGCTTAGCGCCTAGCGGGGGGGCGCAGTATTTT. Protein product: CASSLAPSGGAQYF. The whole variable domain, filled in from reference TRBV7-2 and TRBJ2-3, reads GAGVSQSPSNKVTEKGKDVELRCDPISGHTALYWYRQSLGQGLEFLIYFQGNSAPDKSGLPSDRFSAERTGGSVSTLTIQRTQQEDSAVYLCASSLAPSGGAQYFGPGTRLTVL.

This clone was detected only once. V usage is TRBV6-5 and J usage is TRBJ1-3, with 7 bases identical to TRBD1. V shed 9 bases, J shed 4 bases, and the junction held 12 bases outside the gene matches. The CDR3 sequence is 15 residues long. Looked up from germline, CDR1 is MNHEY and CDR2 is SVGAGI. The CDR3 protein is CASTRTWDRGNTIYF. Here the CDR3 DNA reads TGTGCCAGTACTAGAACCTGGGACAGAGGAAACACCATATATTTT.

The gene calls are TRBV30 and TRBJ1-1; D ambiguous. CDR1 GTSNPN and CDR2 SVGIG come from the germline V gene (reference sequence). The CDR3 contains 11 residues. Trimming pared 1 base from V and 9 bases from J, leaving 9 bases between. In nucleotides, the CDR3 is TGTGCCTGGAGTGCTGACCCTCAAGCTTTCTTT. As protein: CAWSADPQAFF.

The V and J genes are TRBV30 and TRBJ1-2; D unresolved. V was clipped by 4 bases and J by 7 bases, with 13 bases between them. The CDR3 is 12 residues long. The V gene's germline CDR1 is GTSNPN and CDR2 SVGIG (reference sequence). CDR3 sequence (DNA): TGTGCCTGGAAGGGCCTCTCTACTGGCTACACCTTC. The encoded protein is CAWKGLSTGYTF.

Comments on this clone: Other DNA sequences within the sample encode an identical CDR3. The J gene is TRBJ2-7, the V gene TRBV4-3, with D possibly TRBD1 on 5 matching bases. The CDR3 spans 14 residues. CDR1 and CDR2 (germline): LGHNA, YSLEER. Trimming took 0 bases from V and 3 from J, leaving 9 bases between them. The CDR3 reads CASSQDRGYYEQYF. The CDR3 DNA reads TGCGCCAGCAGCCAAGATAGGGGTTACTACGAGCAGTACTTC.